This T cell receptor (beta chain) is from a study of regulatory T cells in long-lasting Graves disease (TCRdb year 2021). For context, the study as a whole: To count as having persistent Graves' disease, a patient had to have received antithyroid drug treatment for over 5 years with TSH receptor autoantibodies remaining persistently positive. A total of 35 or so samples were covered by TCR sequencing, comprising around 13 persistent and around 20 newly diagnosed Graves' disease patients. The study was conducted in China and was registered as a clinical trial. Antithyroid drugs had been taken for approximately 10 years on average by persistent Graves' disease patients in the clinical cohort. Peripheral blood TCR sequencing and RNA sequencing compared persistent Graves' disease patients with newly diagnosed Graves' disease patients.

The time point label for this specimen denotes: persistent/refractory GD, antithyroid drugs over 5 years with positive TRAb. For both TCR sequencing and RNA sequencing, RNA was extracted from PBMCs using TRIzol. The diagnosis of Graves' disease was made according to American Thyroid Association guidelines. The patients came from an endocrinology department in Xi'an, China. From each patient, around 8.3 milliliters of peripheral blood was collected into an EDTA anticoagulant tube. Ficoll Paque Plus density gradient separation was used to isolate PBMCs, and no further T cell sorting was performed. An Agilent 2100 Bioanalyzer and agarose gel were used to check RNA quality, while a NanoDrop 2000 measured RNA concentration. There are 12 amino acids in the CDR3, from cysteine to phenylalanine inclusive. This entry keeps only the CDR3 DNA: 36 bases, framed from base 1. In the germline V gene, CDR1 corresponds to SGHDT and CDR2 to YYEEEE.

This clonotype was picked up a small number of times. Its antigen specificity is not known. Relative to the germline gene, one junction end is altered; a read error may explain this. Library preparation was by multiplex PCR. The instrument given in TCRdb is Illumina HiSeq 4000. iRepertoire HTBI primers and Arm-PCR amplification of CDR3 regions were used to construct TCR beta libraries. Before sequencing, the PCR products underwent gel purification. On the study's bioinformatics: Across samples, 60 to 80 TRBV and 13 to 15 TRBJ segments were identified and used for gene usage analysis of CDR3 amino acid clonotypes. COPE and FqMerger were used to merge filtered high-quality paired reads into contigs. BLAST was used to align contigs to IMGT TRBV, TRBD and TRBJ reference genes, and CDR3 was defined according to IMGT. Highly expanded clones were defined as clonotypes with a frequency above 0.1%. Shannon entropy was used to measure repertoire diversity, and the Gini coefficient was used to measure V-J evenness. A clonotype found in more than one individual was treated as public. Through fastp at Q25 and MiXCR, TCRdb rebuilt clones from the public reads, retaining in-frame beta chains. All rows with the same CDR3 protein become a single entry with the most common DNA and genes. The V and J calls were not made by the authors but by TCRdb's processing. A total of about 470,000 distinct CDR3 sequences appear in this sample, 20% to 25% of them only once. More than 6% of the sample is taken by the ten largest.

The investigation overall reported the following: Sequencing and analysis were limited to the TCR beta chain. Preferential use of TRBV28, TRBJ1-2 and TRBJ2-5 was observed in persistent disease, whereas TRBV20-1 and TRBJ2-1 were favored in newly diagnosed disease. Patients with persistent disease shared more public clonotypes (around 2,700) than newly diagnosed patients did (about 970). The authors acknowledged the small sample size as a limitation that may reduce accuracy. The study examined only peripheral blood because the primary lesion, thyroid tissue, could not be accessed. Lower TCR Shannon entropy and fewer highly expanded clones were observed in persistent Graves' disease patients than in newly diagnosed patients, which suggested clonal expansion.

The sequence links TRBV5-6 to TRBJ2-7, with the D gene uncertain. The sample consisted of peripheral blood mononuclear cells (PBMCs), taken when the disease was refractory, from a patient treated with antithyroid drugs. The TCR comes from a female donor with Graves disease. Here the CDR3 is given as CASSLRLYGQYF. The DNA sequence reads TGTGCCAGCAGCTTGAGGTTGTACGGGCAGTACTTC.